Each of the 27 T cell receptor beta chains below was sequenced from the same sample in a study of siplizumab effects on memory and regulatory T cells. Method: immunoSEQ multiplex PCR; TCRdb's copy keeps in-frame clones and lacks some. The table lists over 95,000 clones, around 93% of them singletons, with approximately 0.17% in the top ten. Sequencing input: non-Treg CD4+ T cells sorted from blood. All receptors come from a human donor in good health.

The rearrangement joins TRBV7-9 to TRBJ1-1; D gene uncertain. Germline CDR1 is SEHNR and CDR2 is FQNEAQ (reference sequence). V shed 1 base and J shed 11 bases, with 11 bases lying between them. The CDR3 totals 12 residues. CDR3 nucleotides: TGTGCCAGCAGCTTAGATTTGGCTGGGGCTTTCTTT. Translation gives CASSLDLAGAFF.

The sample holds a few counts of this clone. V usage is TRBV27 and J usage is TRBJ1-5; 9 bases match TRBD1. V lost 6 bases to trimming and J lost 6 bases; unmatched junction nucleotides: 3. This CDR3 has 13 amino acids. Per germline, CDR1 MNHEY and CDR2 SMNVEV (reference sequence). This CDR3 is CASSRDRAQPQHF. The CDR3, as DNA: TGTGCCAGCAGCCGGGACAGGGCTCAGCCCCAGCATTTT.

V usage is TRBV7-3 and J usage is TRBJ2-1, with D possibly being TRBD1 (6 bases). CDR1 and CDR2 (germline): SGHTA, FQGTGA. The CDR3 totals 16 residues. The V end lost 1 base, the J end lost 0 bases, and 10 bases lay between the germline ends. The CDR3 nucleotides are TGTGCCAGCAGCTTAAACCAGGGGAGCTCCTACAATGAGCAGTTCTTC. Translating it yields CASSLNQGSSYNEQFF.

The CDR3 loop reads CASSLAGTPETQYF. The CDR3 bases are TGTGCCAGCAGCTTAGCCGGGACTCCAGAGACCCAGTACTTC. The gene calls are TRBV11-2 and TRBJ2-5; D is possibly TRBD2 (6 bases). CDR1 and CDR2 from the germline V gene are SGHAT and FQNNGV. CDR3 size: 14 residues. Trimming cost V 1 base and J 4 bases, with 10 bases left between them.

The V and J genes are TRBV12-5 and TRBJ2-5; D gene unclear. This CDR3 has 10 amino acids. Looked up from germline, CDR1 is LGHNT and CDR2 is FRNRAP. The V end was cut by 3 bases, the J end by 5 bases, with 1 base between. The CDR3 DNA follows: TGTGCTAGTGGTTTCGAGACCCAGTACTTC. Protein sequence: CASGFETQYF.

The chain carries TRBV6-5 and TRBJ2-7; a possible D gene is TRBD2 (5 bases). The CDR3 has 14 amino acids. V was clipped by 4 bases and J by 4 bases, with 14 bases between them. The germline CDR1 and CDR2 sequences are MNHEY and SVGAGI. The CDR3 region has the DNA TGTGCCAGCAGTTTATTGCCGGGAAAATACGAGCAGTACTTC. Protein product: CASSLLPGKYEQYF.

As concerns this clone: Other DNA sequences from this sample encode an identical CDR3 as well. J is TRBJ1-2 and V is TRBV29-1; no clear D. Germline V gene lookup returns CDR1 SQVTM and CDR2 ANQGSEA. The CDR3 is made up of 14 amino acids. The germline V and J ends were trimmed by 1 base and 2 bases, with 11 bases remaining between them. The CDR3 DNA follows: TGCAGCGTTGAAGGGCGAGGGAGGAACTATGGCTACACCTTC. This encodes CSVEGRGRNYGYTF.

A single count supports this clone. The rearrangement joins TRBV21-1 to TRBJ2-7; the D segment call TRBD1 is taken from the table without a DNA check. TRBV21-1 is assigned pseudogene status. The CDR3 is made up of 14 amino acids. CDR3 amino acids: CASSKWGRAYEQYF. In DNA form, the CDR3 reads TGTGCCAGCAGCAAATGGGGCAGAGCCTACGAGCAGTACTTC.

This chain uses TRBV18 with TRBJ1-4; tentative D call: TRBD1 (5 bases). This CDR3 has 15 residues. Deletions cut 3 bases from V and 0 bases from J, with 8 bases between. Per germline, CDR1 KGHSH and CDR2 LQKENI. The CDR3 region has the DNA TGTGCCAGCTCACCCGACAGAGCAACTAATGAAAAACTGTTTTTT. Amino acids: CASSPDRATNEKLFF.

J is TRBJ2-3 and V is TRBV11-2; D might be TRBD2 (6 bases). The CDR3 spans 14 residues. The germline V gene encodes CDR1 SGHAT and CDR2 FQNNGV. With 3 bases removed from V and 6 bases from J, the gap between germline ends came to 13 bases. CDR3 sequence (DNA): TGTGCCAGCAGCTTCCCGGGGGTACGGGATACGCAGTATTTT. Translated, it gives CASSFPGVRDTQYF.

This sequence joins TRBV28 and TRBJ1-1; possible D gene TRBD1, 5 bases. Trimming shortened V by 7 bases and J by 2 bases, and 14 bases separated the two germline ends. This CDR3 spans 14 amino acids. Looked up from germline, CDR1 is MDHEN and CDR2 is SYDVKM. The CDR3 sequence is CASKEGLKNTEAFF. CDR3 sequence (DNA): TGTGCCAGCAAAGAGGGACTAAAAAACACTGAAGCTTTCTTT.

The sample holds one count of this clone. The genes are TRBV19 and TRBJ1-4, with TRBD1 as a possible D gene (6 bases). Trimming left V 10 bases short and J 7 bases short, with 16 bases between. Germline values: CDR1 LNHDA, CDR2 SQIVND (reference sequence). The CDR3 is made up of 13 amino acids. This chain's CDR3 is CATRQDRGEKLFF. The CDR3 DNA reads as TGTGCCACCCGACAGGACAGAGGTGAAAAACTGTTTTTT.

The rearrangement uses TRBV12-5 and TRBJ1-1; D is uncertain. CDR1 is LGHNT, CDR2 FRNRAP, per germline. The CDR3 is 12 amino acids. V lost 1 base, J lost 11 bases, and 11 bases lay in between. CDR3 amino acids: CASGLAAGYAFF. The CDR3 DNA sequence: TGTGCTAGTGGTTTGGCGGCAGGATACGCTTTCTTT.

The V and J genes are TRBV5-5 and TRBJ1-1; D may be TRBD1 (5 bases). Trimming shortened V by 4 bases and J by 0 bases, and 13 bases separated the two germline ends. Germline V gene sequence: CDR1 SGHKS, CDR2 YYEKEE (reference sequence). The CDR3 totals 15 residues. The CDR3 nucleotides are TGTGCCAGCAGCCTATCACCGGGGGTGAACACTGAAGCTTTCTTT. This codes for CASSLSPGVNTEAFF.

The gene calls are TRBV6-6 and TRBJ1-1; no firm D call. V was clipped by 2 bases and J by 11 bases, with 15 bases between them. This CDR3 spans 13 amino acids. Looked up from germline, CDR1 is MNHNY and CDR2 is SVGAGI (reference sequence). The CDR3 is CASSYVDGLRAFF. In DNA, the CDR3 is TGTGCCAGCAGTTACGTAGACGGACTGAGGGCTTTCTTT.

Regarding this clone: The junction differs from germline at one of its ends, possibly a read error. This chain joins TRBV7-9 and TRBJ1-3; no reliable D call. The germline V gene encodes CDR1 SEHNR and CDR2 FQNEAQ (reference sequence). This CDR3 is 12 amino acids long. The CDR3 reads CASSLEARSWSF. CDR3 in DNA: TGTGCCAGCAGCTTAGAGGCCAGGAGTTGGAGTTTT.

The J gene is TRBJ2-1, the V gene TRBV5-1; D remains unclear. Trimming pared 0 bases from V and 10 bases from J, leaving 5 bases between. The CDR3 consists of 11 residues. Germline loops: CDR1 SGHRS, CDR2 YFSETQ. The CDR3 DNA follows: TGCGCCAGCAGCTTGGGAGGCGAGCAGTTCTTC. Its translation: CASSLGGEQFF.

Only one count was recorded for this clone. This chain links TRBV10-3 with TRBJ1-3; perhaps TRBD1 as D (5 bases). The CDR3 has 14 amino acids. Trimming pared 10 bases from V and 0 bases from J, leaving 13 bases between. Germline CDR1 and CDR2: ENHRY and SYGVKD. The CDR3 region has the DNA TGTGCCACCGGGACCCCTACCTCTGGAAACACCATATATTTT. Translating gives CATGTPTSGNTIYF.

The rearrangement uses TRBV6-6 and TRBJ2-7; 7 bases are shared with TRBD2. CDR3 size: 13 residues. CDR1 is MNHNY and CDR2 is SVGAGI in the germline V gene (reference sequence). With 2 bases clipped from V and 7 bases from J, the junction kept 5 bases outside the gene matches. CDR3 loop: CASSYEVGGEQYF. The CDR3 DNA sequence: TGTGCCAGCAGTTACGAGGTGGGGGGGGAGCAGTACTTC.

The chain's CDR3 is CASSTRQVSTGELFF. The CDR3 DNA reads TGTGCCAGCAGCACCCGACAGGTTAGCACCGGGGAGCTGTTTTTT. The J gene is TRBJ2-2, the V gene TRBV7-2; D may be TRBD1 (6 bases). This CDR3 spans 15 amino acids. V was cut by 5 bases and J by 4 bases, with 14 bases left in between. Per germline, CDR1 SGHTA and CDR2 FQGNSA.

Here the CDR3 reads CASSLTGYTF. The DNA for the CDR3 is TGTGCCAGCAGCTTGACAGGCTACACCTTC. The rearrangement joins TRBV5-4 to TRBJ1-2; D unresolved. There are 10 residues in the CDR3. V was cut by 1 base and J by 8 bases, with 3 bases left in between. Germline lookup yields CDR1 SGHNT and CDR2 YYREEE (reference sequence). Combining the CDR3 with reference TRBV5-4 and TRBJ1-2 gives the whole variable domain ETGVTQSPTHLIKTRGQQVTLRCSSQSGHNTVSWYQQALGQGPQFIFQYYREEENGRGNFPPRFSGLQFPNYSSELNVNALELDDSALYLCASSLTGYTFGSGTRLTVV.

The gene calls are TRBV7-2 and TRBJ1-1; D might be TRBD1 (6 bases). This CDR3 has 14 amino acids. The V end was cut by 5 bases, the J end by 2 bases, with 12 bases between. Looked up from germline, CDR1 is SGHTA and CDR2 is FQGNSA. The CDR3 sequence is CASSAGHLNTEAFF. The CDR3 DNA sequence: TGTGCCAGCAGCGCGGGACATCTCAACACTGAAGCTTTCTTT.

Here the CDR3 reads CASSLGVTNYGYTF. CDR3 nucleotide sequence: TGTGCCAGCAGCTTAGGGGTCACCAACTATGGCTACACCTTC. The chain has TRBV11-2 and TRBJ1-2; the D is unclear. This CDR3 has 14 amino acids. Trimming took off 1 base at V and 2 bases at J, with 8 bases between the two ends. Germline CDR1 SGHAT, CDR2 FQNNGV.

J is TRBJ1-5 and V is TRBV28, with D unresolved. The CDR3 is 12 residues long. CDR1 and CDR2 (germline): MDHEN, SYDVKM. V was shortened by 7 bases and J by 2 bases, with 6 bases between the two germline ends. The CDR3 sequence is CASKGGNQPQHF. The CDR3 coding sequence is TGTGCCAGCAAGGGAGGCAATCAGCCCCAGCATTTT.

V usage is TRBV6-5 and J usage is TRBJ1-1, with D maybe TRBD1 (5 bases). The germline gives CDR1 MNHEY, CDR2 SVGAGI. V gave up 2 bases and J gave up 3 bases, with 13 bases separating them. The CDR3 totals 15 residues. For the CDR3, the DNA is TGTGCCAGCAGTTACCTCCGCTTGACAGACACTGAAGCTTTCTTT. The encoded protein is CASSYLRLTDTEAFF.

The V call is TRBV4-1, the J call TRBJ1-5, with D unclear. The germline V gene encodes CDR1 MGHRA and CDR2 YSYEKL. Trimming cost V 4 bases and J 3 bases, with 10 bases left between them. CDR3 length equals 14 residues. The CDR3 coding sequence is TGCGCCAGCAGCCCGTGGAGCCCCAATCAGCCCCAGCATTTT. It yields the protein CASSPWSPNQPQHF.

The CDR3 bases are TGTGCCAGCAGCGTAACGGCTACCTACAATGAGCAGTTCTTC. Its protein product is CASSVTATYNEQFF. The V and J genes are TRBV9 and TRBJ2-1; D is ambiguous. The CDR3 is 14 residues long. V was clipped by 1 base and J by 2 bases, with 7 bases between them. Germline loops: CDR1 SGDLS, CDR2 YYNGEE.